The 12 T cell receptor beta chains presented below share a single source sample, sequenced in a study of cytomegalovirus exposure and HLA in healthy donors. Amplification used 60 Vbeta primers and 13 Jbeta primers. Assay: immunoSEQ multiplex PCR; the TCRdb copy retains only in-frame clones and omits some. The sample lists fewer than 250,000 clones, over 80% occurring once. Sample: PBMCs. The receptors were gathered from a boy aged 2 to 10 in good health and CMV-seronegative.

The chain carries TRBV13 and TRBJ1-1; the D is unclear. Germline loops: CDR1 PRHDT, CDR2 FYEKMQ (reference sequence). The CDR3 has 15 amino acids. The ends were cut back, 4 bases at V and 2 bases at J, with 14 bases in the middle. For the CDR3, the DNA is TGTGCCAGCAGCTCCCGCGGGGATTTTAACACTGAAGCTTTCTTT. Amino acid sequence: CASSSRGDFNTEAFF.

The rearrangement uses TRBV14 and TRBJ2-2, with D maybe TRBD2 (5 bases). Trimming left V 3 bases short and J 1 base short, with 9 bases between. The CDR3 extends over 15 amino acids. Germline CDR1 and CDR2: SGHDN and FVKESK. CDR3 in amino acids: CASSQTGKNTGELFF. The CDR3, as DNA: TGTGCCAGCAGCCAGACCGGGAAGAACACCGGGGAGCTGTTTTTT.

This clone was seen only a few times. The chain employs TRBV28 and TRBJ1-5; weak D call: TRBD1 (5 bases). The CDR3 sequence is 15 residues long. From germline, CDR1 is MDHEN and CDR2 SYDVKM. V lost 5 bases to trimming and J lost 0 bases, with 11 bases between them. The CDR3 sequence: CASSLRVYSNQPQHF. In DNA, the CDR3 is TGTGCCAGCAGTCTCAGGGTGTATAGCAATCAGCCCCAGCATTTT. The complete variable domain, with remaining parts taken from reference TRBV28 and TRBJ1-5, reads DVKVTQSSRYLVKRTGEKVFLECVQDMDHENMFWYRQDPGLGLRLIYFSYDVKMKEKGDIPEGYSVSREKKERFSLILESASTNQTSMYLCASSLRVYSNQPQHFGDGTRLSIL.

V is TRBV30 and J is TRBJ2-3; D not resolved. CDR1 and CDR2 (germline): GTSNPN, SVGIG (reference sequence). This CDR3 is 15 amino acids long. Trimming pared 4 bases from V and 0 bases from J, leaving 14 bases between. The CDR3 spells CAWTKTATSTDTQYF. Written as DNA, the CDR3 is TGTGCCTGGACCAAAACAGCCACGAGCACAGATACGCAGTATTTT.

This clone was seen only once. This chain links TRBV10-1 with TRBJ1-1; D remains ambiguous. Germline CDR1 WNHNN, CDR2 SYGVQD (reference sequence). This CDR3 has 16 amino acids. The V and J ends lost 2 bases and 0 bases respectively, with 13 bases between them. The CDR3 reads CASSERPMALNTEAFF. In DNA form, the CDR3 reads TGCGCCAGCAGTGAGCGCCCGATGGCCTTGAACACTGAAGCTTTCTTT.

The genes are TRBV29-1 and TRBJ2-3, with D unclear. The CDR3 runs to 11 residues. V was pared by 5 bases and J by 0 bases, with 3 bases between. Germline V gives CDR1 SQVTM, CDR2 ANQGSEA. CDR3 in DNA: TGCAGCGTTCAGAGCACAGATACGCAGTATTTT. Its protein is CSVQSTDTQYF.

This clone was seen once. The chain uses TRBV2 and TRBJ2-3, with 12 bases that match TRBD1. The junction had 4 bases not matched to a gene; V was cut back by 5 bases and J by 4 bases. Per germline, CDR1 SNHLY and CDR2 FYNNEI. CDR3 length equals 15 residues. CDR3 nucleotides: TGTGCCAGCAGTCGGGACAGGGGGCGGCCAGATACGCAGTATTTT. It codes for CASSRDRGRPDTQYF.

The CDR3 sequence: CASSLPRPLAGWGETQYF. The CDR3 DNA sequence: TGTGCCAGCAGTTTACCACGGCCACTAGCGGGGTGGGGAGAGACCCAGTACTTC. The J gene is TRBJ2-5, the V gene TRBV27, with 10 bases lining up with TRBD2. The CDR3 covers 18 residues. Germline loops: CDR1 MNHEY, CDR2 SMNVEV (reference sequence). The trim removed 2 bases at V and 4 bases at J, leaving 13 bases unmatched.

This chain uses TRBV10-3 with TRBJ2-1; TRBD2 matches 7 bases. V trimming: 4 bases; J trimming: 0 bases; junction bases outside the gene matches: 12. From germline, CDR1 is ENHRY and CDR2 SYGVKD. The CDR3 is 18 amino acids. CDR3 in DNA: TGTGCCATCAGTGCCGGAAATTGGCGGGGGTTCTCCTACAATGAGCAGTTCTTC. Translated: CAISAGNWRGFSYNEQFF.

The chain recombines TRBV6-6 with TRBJ2-5; 13 nucleotides align to TRBD2. The junction had 9 bases not matched to a gene; V was cut back by 6 bases and J by 5 bases. Germline-derived CDR1 and CDR2 are MNHNY and SVGAGI (reference sequence). The CDR3 has 16 amino acids. CDR3 bases: TGTGCCAGCAGCCCACTAGCGGGGGGGCCAATGGAGACCCAGTACTTC. Translation: CASSPLAGGPMETQYF.

This clone was observed a handful of times. The V and J genes are TRBV13 and TRBJ2-1; tentatively, D is TRBD1 (7 bases). Trimming removed 0 bases at V and 9 bases at J, with 12 bases between. Germline V lookup: CDR1 PRHDT, CDR2 FYEKMQ (reference sequence). The CDR3 runs 14 residues. The CDR3 sequence is CASSLGQGGIEQFF. The CDR3 bases are TGTGCCAGCAGCTTAGGCCAGGGGGGTATTGAGCAGTTCTTC.

The chain links TRBV7-9 to TRBJ2-4, with 9 bases identical to TRBD2. In germline, CDR1 is SEHNR, CDR2 FQNEAQ (reference sequence). V lost 5 bases, J lost 2 bases, and 10 bases stayed unmatched. The CDR3 covers 17 residues. The CDR3 here is CASSAKREVKTKNIQYF. In DNA, the CDR3 is TGTGCCAGCAGCGCCAAGCGGGAGGTCAAGACCAAAAACATTCAGTACTTC.